The 14 T cell receptor beta chains below all came from one sample that was sequenced in a study of T cells in Graves' hyperthyroidism and ophthalmopathy. Amplification of TCR beta CDR3 regions used RNA as the template. The study used the HTBI primer set for a first-round RT-PCR of the TCR CDR3. From the multiplex PCR reads, TCRdb called clonotypes with MiXCR, one entry per CDR3 protein. Of roughly 570,000 distinct CDR3 sequences in the sample, about half were seen once. Source material: peripheral blood or thyroid tissue (not recorded which). All receptors derive from a woman between 18 and 29 years old with Graves' hyperthyroidism.

This clonotype appeared many times. The genes are TRBV25-1 and TRBJ2-7, with 7 bases fitting TRBD1. There are 13 residues in the CDR3. V shed 4 bases, J shed 3 bases, and the junction held 3 bases outside the gene matches. Germline V CDR1 and CDR2: MGHDK, SYGVNS. The CDR3 sequence is CASSGQGFYEQYF. Written as DNA, the CDR3 is TGTGCCAGCAGTGGACAGGGCTTCTACGAGCAGTACTTC.

Concerning this clonotype: This could be a read error, since a much larger clone is one nucleotide away. The chain carries TRBV12-3 or TRBV12-4 and TRBJ1-4, with 9 positions matching TRBD1. CDR3 length: 14 amino acids. The V gene end was trimmed by 6 bases and the J gene end by 3 bases; junction bases not matched to a gene: 2. In DNA, the CDR3 is TGTGCCAGCAGCTGGACAGGGGCTAATGAAAAACTGTTTTTT. Encoded protein: CASSWTGANEKLFF.

A remark on this clonotype: A single base separates this from a much larger clone, so it may be a read error. This chain uses TRBV7-8 with TRBJ2-5; 9 positions agree with TRBD2. The CDR3 has 17 residues. Germline CDR1 SGHVS, CDR2 FQNEAQ. After removal of 1 base from V and 9 bases from J, the junction contained 15 bases not matched to a gene. CDR3 sequence reads: CASSLVFEETQRGAQYF. The CDR3 DNA is TGTGCCAGCAGCTTAGTATTCGAGGAAACACAGCGGGGGGCCCAGTACTTC.

This clonotype was observed at least ten times. This sequence joins TRBV9 and TRBJ2-2; tentative D call: TRBD2 (5 bases). The CDR3 totals 13 residues. Between the trimmed V and J ends, which lost 3 bases and 6 bases, there was a span of 9 bases. CDR1 SGDLS and CDR2 YYNGEE come from the germline V gene. For the CDR3, the DNA is TGTGCCAGCAGCGATACTAGATCCGGGGAGCTGTTTTTT. This sequence encodes CASSDTRSGELFF. The variable domain in full, completed from reference TRBV9 and TRBJ2-2, reads DSGVTQTPKHLITATGQRVTLRCSPRSGDLSVYWYQQSLDQGLQFLIQYYNGEERAKGNILERFSAQQFPDLHSELNLSSLELGDSALYFCASSDTRSGELFFGEGSRLTVL.

This clonotype has a count of ten or more. The rearrangement links TRBV7-9 to TRBJ2-2; TRBD1 aligns across 8 bases. There are 17 residues in the CDR3. In germline, CDR1 is SEHNR, CDR2 FQNEAQ (reference sequence). J gave up 7 bases and V 5 bases, and 15 bases lay outside the gene matches. This chain's CDR3 is CASSTGDRPALVGELFF. The CDR3 DNA sequence: TGTGCCAGCAGCACTGGGGACAGGCCGGCTCTGGTCGGGGAGCTGTTTTTT.

This clonotype was observed many times. The J gene is TRBJ1-5, the V gene TRBV27, with D possibly TRBD1 on 5 matching bases. Trimming took off 5 bases at V and 6 bases at J, with 11 bases between the two ends. Germline CDR1 MNHEY, CDR2 SMNVEV (reference sequence). The CDR3 length is 13 residues. In nucleotides, the CDR3 is TGTGCCAGCAGTCCGGCAGGGTCTCAGCCCCAGCATTTT. Amino acids: CASSPAGSQPQHF.

This clonotype appeared many times. V gene TRBV6-1 combines with J gene TRBJ1-5, with 7 bases that match TRBD1. CDR3 length: 13 amino acids. Germline lookup yields CDR1 MNHNS and CDR2 SASEGT. Trimming took 6 bases from V and 5 from J; bases not matched to a gene: 4. The CDR3 spells CASRRQGDQPQHF. The CDR3 region has the DNA TGTGCCAGCAGAAGACAGGGCGATCAGCCCCAGCATTTT.

The chain joins TRBV29-1 to TRBJ2-5; 9 bases map to TRBD2. V lost 3 bases, J lost 7 bases, and 15 bases stayed unmatched. The germline gives CDR1 SQVTM, CDR2 ANQGSEA. CDR3 length equals 16 residues. CDR3 in DNA: TGCAGCGTTGAGGGGGGGATAGCGGGAGTAAGAGGGACCCAGTACTTC. It codes for CSVEGGIAGVRGTQYF. The full variable domain, its missing parts supplied by reference TRBV29-1 and TRBJ2-5, is SAVISQKPSRDICQRGTSLTIQCQVDSQVTMMFWYRQQPGQSLTLIATANQGSEATYESGFVIDKFPISRPNLTFSTLTVSNMSPEDSSIYLCSVEGGIAGVRGTQYFGPGTRLLVL.

Of note for this clonotype: Relative to the germline gene, one junction end is altered; a read error may explain this. The V call is TRBV12-3 or TRBV12-4, the J call TRBJ2-7; D gene ambiguous. CDR3 size: 12 residues. CDR3 sequence (DNA): TGTGCCAGCAGTTCCCTTGGTTACGGGCAGTACTTC. Translating it yields CASSSLGYGQYF.

This clonotype was counted many times. V gene TRBV6-1 combines with J gene TRBJ1-2; D call uncertain. Germline V lookup: CDR1 MNHNS, CDR2 SASEGT. CDR3 size: 13 residues. The ends were cut back, 2 bases at V and 12 bases at J, with 16 bases in the middle. CDR3 nucleotide sequence: TGTGCCAGCAGTGAATCGGGGATAGCCTGGCACACCTTC. Residues: CASSESGIAWHTF.

The chain combines TRBV29-1 with TRBJ1-5; D remains ambiguous. CDR3 size: 13 residues. V was shortened by 0 bases and J by 14 bases, with 17 bases between the two germline ends. CDR1 SQVTM and CDR2 ANQGSEA come from the germline V gene. The CDR3 loop reads CSVEDHGRYNEHF. CDR3 sequence (DNA): TGCAGCGTTGAAGATCATGGGAGGTACAATGAGCATTTT. The full variable domain, with the rest looked up from reference TRBV29-1 and TRBJ1-5, is SAVISQKPSRDICQRGTSLTIQCQVDSQVTMMFWYRQQPGQSLTLIATANQGSEATYESGFVIDKFPISRPNLTFSTLTVSNMSPEDSSIYLCSVEDHGRYNEHFGDGTRLSIL.

The sample holds many counts of this clonotype. This rearrangement joins TRBV7-9 to TRBJ1-1, with 10 bases aligning to TRBD1. Germline V gives CDR1 SEHNR, CDR2 FQNEAQ (reference sequence). The CDR3 runs to 16 residues. The ends lost 5 bases at V and 4 bases at J; junction bases unmatched: 10. The CDR3 region has the DNA TGTGCCAGCAGCCCCGGGACAGGGGCCGGGGGCACTGAAGCTTTCTTT. Translating it yields CASSPGTGAGGTEAFF.

Comment on this clonotype: An end of the junction does not agree with germline; a read error may underlie this. The gene calls are TRBV15 and TRBJ2-7; no clear D gene. This CDR3 region has 10 residues. From germline, CDR1 is LNHNV and CDR2 YYDKDF (reference sequence). In DNA, the CDR3 is TGTGCCACCAGCAGAGGCCTTTCGGACTTC. Amino acid sequence: CATSRGLSDF.

V gene TRBV18 combines with J gene TRBJ1-3; possibly TRBD1 for D (5 bases). Germline loops: CDR1 KGHSH, CDR2 LQKENI. V lost 3 bases and J lost 1, with 10 bases in between. This CDR3 region has 15 residues. This chain's CDR3 is CASSPGQPSGNTIYF. The CDR3 DNA sequence: TGTGCCAGCTCACCGGGGCAGCCTTCTGGAAACACCATATATTTT.